The 9 T cell receptor beta chains given below trace back to one sample, sequenced in a study of blood T cell repertoires in COVID-19. The data were produced by immunoSEQ multiplex PCR, yet TCRdb's version contains in-frame clones alone and is incomplete. The sample contains more than 120,000 clones, around 84% of which appear only once. The specimen sequenced was peripheral blood. The receptors here all came from a human donor with acute or convalescent COVID-19. The donor label of this sample is uncertain.

This clone was detected only a few times. The rearrangement uses TRBV7-8 and TRBJ1-2, with a possible D match to TRBD1 (6 bases). The CDR3 has 16 residues. Germline V gene lookup returns CDR1 SGHVS and CDR2 FQNEAQ. The ends were cut back, 5 bases at V and 1 base at J, with 17 bases in the middle. This chain's CDR3 is CASSQVRTEINYGYTF. CDR3 DNA sequence: TGTGCCAGCAGCCAGGTCCGGACAGAGATTAACTATGGCTACACCTTC.

Remarks on this clone: One end of the junction does not line up with germline, which may come from a read error. The chain combines TRBV7-7 with TRBJ2-6, with D possibly TRBD2 on 6 matching bases. The CDR3 has 16 residues. Germline CDR1 is SSHAT and CDR2 is FNYEAQ (reference sequence). Here the CDR3 reads CASSLGGYSGANVLTF. For the CDR3, the DNA is TGTGCTAGCAGCTTGGGGGGATACTCTGGGGCCAACGTCCTGACTTTC.

This sequence joins TRBV4-3 and TRBJ1-2; D remains ambiguous. V was clipped by 0 bases and J by 6 bases, with 20 bases between them. The CDR3 loop spans 17 amino acids. CDR1 is LGHNA, CDR2 YSLEER, per germline. The CDR3 here is CASSQESLQYPFDGYTF. In DNA form, the CDR3 reads TGCGCCAGCAGCCAAGAGTCATTACAGTATCCCTTTGATGGCTACACCTTC.

This clone was seen only once. This rearrangement joins TRBV7-2 to TRBJ1-1; D is undetermined. The germline V and J ends were trimmed by 1 base and 3 bases, with 9 bases remaining between them. Per germline, CDR1 SGHTA and CDR2 FQGNSA. The CDR3 runs to 14 residues. Here the CDR3 DNA reads TGTGCCAGCAGCTTAGTGCGGGGAGACACTGAAGCTTTCTTT. Protein: CASSLVRGDTEAFF.

The count of this clone is one. The rearrangement joins TRBV9 to TRBJ2-2; 8 positions match TRBD2. Germline loops: CDR1 SGDLS, CDR2 YYNGEE. With V trimmed by 3 bases and J by 6 bases, 4 bases remained unmatched. The CDR3 runs to 14 residues. CDR3 nucleotides: TGTGCCAGCAGCGCGGGACTAGTGGCCGGGGAGCTGTTTTTT. It encodes CASSAGLVAGELFF.

Here the CDR3 reads CASSLLPVSYGYTF. DNA of the CDR3: TGTGCCAGCAGTTTACTGCCAGTTTCATATGGCTACACCTTC. The chain links TRBV27 to TRBJ1-2, with unresolved D. CDR3 length equals 14 residues. V was clipped by 2 bases and J by 5 bases, with 12 bases between them. Looked up from germline, CDR1 is MNHEY and CDR2 is SMNVEV (reference sequence).

The V call is TRBV9, the J call TRBJ1-6; 11 bases match TRBD1. The junction had 3 bases not matched to a gene; V was cut back by 3 bases and J by 7 bases. Germline V gene data show CDR1 as SGDLS and CDR2 as YYNGEE. CDR3 length equals 15 residues. The CDR3 sequence: CASSADRGRNSPLHF. In DNA, the CDR3 is TGTGCCAGCAGCGCGGACAGGGGGCGGAATTCACCCCTCCACTTT.

The chain joins TRBV24-1 to TRBJ1-5, with 8 bases lining up with TRBD1. The CDR3 loop spans 20 amino acids. Trimming took 2 bases from V and 2 from J; bases not matched to a gene: 16. The germline CDR1 and CDR2 sequences are KGHDR and SFDVKD. This CDR3 reads CATSDSAGTGRSDGNQPQHF. CDR3 in DNA: TGTGCCACCAGTGATTCTGCCGGGACAGGACGATCGGATGGCAATCAGCCCCAGCATTTT.

The chain links TRBV5-8 to TRBJ1-6; D may be TRBD1 (6 bases). Germline assignment: CDR1 SGHTS and CDR2 YDEGEE. This CDR3 is 16 amino acids long. V was shortened by 4 bases and J by 0 bases, with 11 bases between the two germline ends. The CDR3 sequence is CASSPRGISYNSPLHF. The CDR3 bases are TGTGCCAGCAGCCCCAGGGGAATCTCCTATAATTCACCCCTCCACTTT.